What follows are 32 T cell receptor beta chains derived from one specimen sequenced in a study of OX40 agonist ivuxolimab in advanced cancers. Profiling relied on immunoSEQ multiplex PCR, and the TCRdb table lists in-frame clones only, not all of them. The sample lists over 55,000 clones; 86% were seen once. The sample in question was CD4+ or CD8+ T cells sorted from blood, obtained in a trial of the OX40 agonist ivuxolimab. Every receptor here comes from an adult with an advanced solid tumor such as melanoma, head and neck, liver or kidney cancer.

This sequence joins TRBV4-3 and TRBJ1-3; possible D gene TRBD1, 6 bases. V lost 2 bases and J lost 7, with 12 bases in between. Germline V gives CDR1 LGHNA, CDR2 YSLEER. The CDR3 consists of 14 residues. The CDR3 DNA follows: TGCGCCAGCAGCCAAAGGGGGGAGGGGAACACCATATATTTT. As protein: CASSQRGEGNTIYF.

The chain carries TRBV6-4 and TRBJ2-2, with TRBD1 matching 7 bases. CDR3 length equals 14 residues. V gave up 6 bases and J gave up 3 bases; unmatched junction bases: 4. CDR1 is MRHNA, CDR2 SNTAGT, per germline. This CDR3 reads CASRLQGYTGELFF. CDR3 DNA: TGTGCCAGCAGGCTACAGGGGTACACCGGGGAGCTGTTTTTT.

This chain links TRBV7-9 with TRBJ2-3; 7 nucleotides agree with TRBD2. The CDR3 totals 14 residues. The V gene end was trimmed by 1 base and the J gene end by 10 bases; junction bases not matched to a gene: 8. Germline V gene sequence: CDR1 SEHNR, CDR2 FQNEAQ (reference sequence). CDR3 in DNA: TGTGCCAGCAGCTTAGTAGGGACTAATTTTGCGCAGTATTTT. It codes for CASSLVGTNFAQYF.

The chain carries TRBV10-3 and TRBJ2-2; a possible D gene is TRBD1 (6 bases). CDR1 and CDR2 from the germline V gene are ENHRY and SYGVKD. The CDR3 spans 15 residues. Trimming removed 10 bases from V and 1 base from J, with 16 bases in between. This CDR3 reads CATNPTGMNTGELFF. DNA of the CDR3: TGTGCCACAAACCCAACAGGGATGAACACCGGGGAGCTGTTTTTT.

The chain couples TRBV19 to TRBJ1-1; D not resolved. The CDR3 extends over 16 amino acids. Germline lookup yields CDR1 LNHDA and CDR2 SQIVND (reference sequence). The V gene lost 1 base and the J gene lost 0 bases, with 12 bases spanning the gap. CDR3 DNA: TGTGCCAGTAGTATAGCCAAGGCACGGATGAACACTGAAGCTTTCTTT. Amino acids: CASSIAKARMNTEAFF. Based on the CDR3 plus reference TRBV19 and TRBJ1-1, the full variable domain is DGGITQSPKYLFRKEGQNVTLSCEQNLNHDAMYWYRQDPGQGLRLIYYSQIVNDFQKGDIAEGYSVSREKKESFPLTVTSAQKNPTAFYLCASSIAKARMNTEAFFGQGTRLTVV.

The V gene is TRBV6-6, the J gene TRBJ2-2; the D gene is possibly TRBD2 (6 bases). Trimming cost V 0 bases and J 5 bases, with 13 bases left between them. The V gene's germline CDR1 is MNHNY and CDR2 SVGAGI (reference sequence). This CDR3 comprises 16 residues. The CDR3 sequence: CASSYSPGLTTGELFF. The DNA of the CDR3 is TGTGCCAGCAGTTACTCACCGGGACTCACAACCGGGGAGCTGTTTTTT.

The chain joins TRBV7-9 to TRBJ1-2, with a possible D match to TRBD1 (6 bases). This CDR3 comprises 14 residues. Germline V CDR1 and CDR2: SEHNR, FQNEAQ (reference sequence). V was pared by 5 bases and J by 8 bases, with 18 bases between. CDR3 region: CASSAPGGAGGYTF. CDR3 coding DNA: TGTGCCAGCAGCGCCCCCGGGGGCGCGGGAGGCTACACCTTC. Supplemented by reference TRBV7-9 and TRBJ1-2, the full variable domain reads DTGVSQNPRHKITKRGQNVTFRCDPISEHNRLYWYRQTLGQGPEFLTYFQNEAQLEKSRLLSDRFSAERPKGSFSTLEIQRTEQGDSAMYLCASSAPGGAGGYTFGSGTRLTVV.

This sequence joins TRBV2 and TRBJ1-5; maybe TRBD1 (5 bases). Germline V gene data show CDR1 as SNHLY and CDR2 as FYNNEI. V shed 1 base and J shed 6 bases, with 16 bases lying between them. CDR3 length equals 16 residues. The CDR3 sequence is CASSEEGRGRGQPQHF. The CDR3 DNA reads TGTGCCAGCAGTGAAGAGGGTAGGGGTAGGGGTCAGCCCCAGCATTTT.

V and J are TRBV6-5 and TRBJ2-7; D is perhaps TRBD2 (7 bases). The CDR3 extends over 15 amino acids. Germline loops: CDR1 MNHEY, CDR2 SVGAGI. With 5 bases removed from V and 5 bases from J, the gap between germline ends came to 19 bases. The CDR3 DNA reads TGTGCCAGCAGTGCCCTGCGGGGGCTAGAGGACGAGCAGTACTTC. Translated: CASSALRGLEDEQYF.

The chain combines TRBV4-1 with TRBJ2-5, with D unclear. CDR1 and CDR2 (germline): MGHRA, YSYEKL. The CDR3 has 14 residues. Trimming stripped 4 bases from V and 1 base from J, with 10 bases between. The CDR3: CASSRYNFQETQYF. The CDR3 DNA is TGCGCCAGCAGCCGGTACAACTTCCAAGAGACCCAGTACTTC.

The chain is built from TRBV2 and TRBJ2-1; no clear D. The CDR3 consists of 12 residues. V was clipped by 4 bases and J by 10 bases, with 11 bases between them. From germline, CDR1 is SNHLY and CDR2 FYNNEI. The CDR3 DNA is TGTGCCAGCAGTGGGGTCAGTTGGGAGCAGTTCTTC. Protein sequence: CASSGVSWEQFF.

Turning to this clone: An end of the junction differs from the germline gene, which may be a read error. CDR3 residues: CASIYSGQGPYEQYF. The CDR3 bases are TGTGCCAGCATTTACTCGGGACAGGGTCCCTACGAGCAGTACTTC. V gene TRBV6-5 combines with J gene TRBJ2-7, with 9 bases lining up with TRBD1. Per the germline V gene, CDR1 is MNHEY and CDR2 is SVGAGI. The CDR3 extends over 15 amino acids.

The V call is TRBV6-1, the J call TRBJ2-1; no clear D gene. This CDR3 contains 13 residues. CDR1 MNHNS and CDR2 SASEGT come from the germline V gene. V dropped 1 base and J dropped 12 bases, with 13 bases sitting between them. The CDR3 region is CASSEVRGSGQFF. CDR3 DNA sequence: TGTGCCAGCAGTGAAGTCAGAGGTTCGGGGCAGTTCTTC.

The chain combines TRBV30 with TRBJ2-2, with TRBD1 identical over 8 bases. V dropped 5 bases and J dropped 3; count of bases not matched to a gene: 2. Germline-derived CDR1 and CDR2 are GTSNPN and SVGIG (reference sequence). This CDR3 comprises 13 residues. In nucleotides, the CDR3 is TGTGCCTGGGGGACAGGTGACACCGGGGAGCTGTTTTTT. Translating gives CAWGTGDTGELFF.

The gene calls are TRBV6-5 and TRBJ2-5, with D hard to call. Germline lookup yields CDR1 MNHEY and CDR2 SVGAGI. V lost 5 bases and J lost 2, with 15 bases in between. CDR3 size: 15 residues. The CDR3 sequence is CASSRRFSRQETQYF. DNA for the CDR3: TGTGCCAGCAGTCGAAGGTTCTCCCGGCAAGAGACCCAGTACTTC.

V and J are TRBV6-1 and TRBJ2-5, with D uncertain. Looked up from germline, CDR1 is MNHNS and CDR2 is SASEGT. This CDR3 has 15 residues. V lost 1 base, J lost 7 bases, and 16 bases lay in between. The CDR3 DNA is TGTGCCAGCAGTGAAGGGTTGCAGAGCCTGGTGACCCAGTACTTC. Protein: CASSEGLQSLVTQYF.

This clone was found once. The J gene is TRBJ2-7, the V gene TRBV20-1; the D is unclear. This CDR3 contains 11 residues. Germline values: CDR1 DFQATT, CDR2 SNEGSKA (reference sequence). V shed 2 bases and J shed 3 bases, with 5 bases lying between them. For the CDR3, the DNA is TGCAGTGCTAGAAATATCTACGAGCAGTACTTC. Translating gives CSARNIYEQYF.

The J gene is TRBJ2-3, the V gene TRBV6-6; 10 nucleotides align to TRBD1. CDR1 and CDR2 from the germline V gene are MNHNY and SVGAGI (reference sequence). The CDR3 sequence is 12 residues long. V lost 5 bases and J lost 13; bases outside the gene matches: 6. CDR3 sequence reads: CASSTDRGVKYF. Here the CDR3 DNA reads TGTGCCAGCAGTACGGACAGGGGGGTTAAGTATTTT.

The V and J genes are TRBV6-6 and TRBJ1-2, with D unresolved. Germline loops: CDR1 MNHNY, CDR2 SVGAGI (reference sequence). The length of the CDR3 is 14 residues. Trimming stripped 0 bases from V and 5 bases from J, with 10 bases between. CDR3 amino acids: CASSYSGGPYGYTF. The CDR3 nucleotides are TGTGCCAGCAGTTACTCGGGCGGCCCGTATGGCTACACCTTC.

This CDR3 reads CSVRLSNTQYF. CDR3 nucleotide sequence: TGCAGTGTTCGATTATCAAATACGCAGTATTTT. This rearrangement joins TRBV20-1 to TRBJ2-3; D remains unclear. The CDR3 runs 11 residues. V was shortened by 7 bases and J by 7 bases, with 12 bases between the two germline ends. Germline loops: CDR1 DFQATT, CDR2 SNEGSKA (reference sequence).

The chain combines TRBV19 with TRBJ2-5; TRBD2 matches at 12 bases. This CDR3 spans 15 amino acids. The germline V gene has CDR1 LNHDA and CDR2 SQIVND (reference sequence). V lost 4 bases to trimming and J lost 5 bases; unmatched junction nucleotides: 5. CDR3 DNA: TGTGCCAGTAGTAAGACTAGCGGGGGCGCGGAGACCCAGTACTTC. Translated: CASSKTSGGAETQYF.

This rearrangement joins TRBV5-4 to TRBJ2-6; 12 bases line up with TRBD1. V lost 3 bases, J lost 5 bases, and 6 bases stayed unmatched. Per the germline V gene, CDR1 is SGHNT and CDR2 is YYREEE (reference sequence). This CDR3 has 17 residues. CDR3 nucleotide sequence: TGTGCCAGCAGCTCTGGGACAGGGGGCCTATGGGCCAACGTCCTGACTTTC. Protein product: CASSSGTGGLWANVLTF.

This clone occurred once. The V and J genes are TRBV7-8 and TRBJ2-7, with unresolved D. Germline V gene lookup returns CDR1 SGHVS and CDR2 FQNEAQ. V was clipped by 0 bases and J by 6 bases, with 6 bases between them. The CDR3 runs 12 residues. CDR3 bases: TGTGCCAGCAGCTTAGCGGCGGTCGAGCAGTACTTC. This gives the protein CASSLAAVEQYF.

The V and J genes are TRBV6-5 and TRBJ2-7; D remains unclear. Germline CDR1 is MNHEY and CDR2 is SVGAGI. V lost 5 bases and J 2 bases, leaving 10 bases between the germline ends. This CDR3 region has 13 residues. The CDR3 is CASSLVRAYEQYF. For the CDR3, the DNA is TGTGCCAGCAGTCTTGTTCGGGCCTACGAGCAGTACTTC.

The CDR3 spells CASSLTPGQGEKLFF. The CDR3 DNA reads as TGTGCCAGCAGCTTAACCCCGGGACAGGGCGAAAAACTGTTTTTT. This chain links TRBV7-2 with TRBJ1-4; 9 nucleotides align to TRBD1. V shed 2 bases, J shed 8 bases, and the junction held 6 bases outside the gene matches. The CDR3 is made up of 15 amino acids. Germline values: CDR1 SGHTA, CDR2 FQGNSA.

V gene TRBV30 combines with J gene TRBJ2-2, with D perhaps matching TRBD1 (5 bases). The V and J ends lost 0 bases and 3 bases respectively, with 11 bases between them. The CDR3 has 15 residues. Germline V gives CDR1 GTSNPN, CDR2 SVGIG (reference sequence). CDR3: CAWSVLTGHTGELFF. CDR3 DNA: TGTGCCTGGAGTGTACTAACAGGTCACACCGGGGAGCTGTTTTTT. The full variable domain, in which reference TRBV30 and TRBJ2-2 provide the parts outside the CDR3, is SQTIHQWPATLVQPVGSPLSLECTVEGTSNPNLYWYRQAAGRGLQLLFYSVGIGQISSEVPQNLSASRPQDRQFILSSKKLLLSDSGFYLCAWSVLTGHTGELFFGEGSRLTVL.

This clone has more than one count but fewer than ten. The genes are TRBV5-8 and TRBJ1-6; D gene ambiguous. Trimming removed 1 base at V and 7 bases at J, with 21 bases between. This CDR3 has 18 amino acids. Germline CDR1 SGHTS, CDR2 YDEGEE. The CDR3 sequence is CASSLPTSGSGINSPLHF. In DNA form, the CDR3 reads TGTGCCAGCAGCTTGCCCACATCCGGGTCGGGGATCAATTCACCCCTCCACTTT.

CDR3 coding DNA: TGTGCCAGCAGACAGACAGCGAACACCGGGGAGCTGTTTTTT. As protein: CASRQTANTGELFF. The chain employs TRBV5-6 and TRBJ2-2; weak D call: TRBD1 (5 bases). This CDR3 region has 14 residues. Germline CDR1 and CDR2: SGHDT and YYEEEE. V was clipped by 5 bases and J by 0 bases, with 8 bases between them.

This clone was seen once. This chain connects TRBV5-6 to TRBJ1-2; D gene unclear. The CDR3 sequence is 13 residues long. The ends were cut back, 5 bases at V and 4 bases at J, with 12 bases in the middle. CDR1 is SGHDT, CDR2 YYEEEE, per germline. The CDR3 is CASSPLEPYGYTF. The DNA for the CDR3 is TGTGCCAGCAGTCCCCTAGAACCCTATGGCTACACCTTC. The full variable domain, completed using reference TRBV5-6 and TRBJ1-2, is DAGVTQSPTHLIKTRGQQVTLRCSPKSGHDTVSWYQQALGQGPQFIFQYYEEEERQRGNFPDRFSGHQFPNYSSELNVNALLLGDSALYLCASSPLEPYGYTFGSGTRLTVV.

The J gene is TRBJ1-1, the V gene TRBV27; tentatively, D is TRBD1 (6 bases). The V gene lost 6 bases and the J gene lost 1 base, with 18 bases spanning the gap. Germline V lookup: CDR1 MNHEY, CDR2 SMNVEV (reference sequence). The CDR3 is made up of 16 amino acids. The DNA of the CDR3 is TGTGCCAGCAGCCCTGGGGGGGAAGGGGGGAACACTGAAGCTTTCTTT. This translates into CASSPGGEGGNTEAFF.

This chain links TRBV4-2 with TRBJ1-3; D is undetermined. The V gene's germline CDR1 is LGHNA and CDR2 YNFKEQ. Trimming removed 1 base from V and 0 bases from J, with 7 bases in between. The CDR3 is made up of 15 amino acids. CDR3 loop: CASSQVWNSGNTIYF. The DNA for the CDR3 is TGTGCCAGCAGCCAAGTTTGGAACTCTGGAAACACCATATATTTT.

V gene TRBV7-2 combines with J gene TRBJ2-7, with a tentative D call TRBD2 (5 bases). The CDR3 loop spans 17 amino acids. Germline-derived CDR1 and CDR2 are SGHTA and FQGNSA. The V gene lost 5 bases and the J gene lost 6 bases, with 26 bases spanning the gap. CDR3 nucleotides: TGTGCCAGCAGCCCCAGAGTAGTGTCGCGGAGGCCGGCCGAGCAGTACTTC. Translation: CASSPRVVSRRPAEQYF.